The present entry profiles one TCR beta chain with its context. Antigen unknown. This specimen comes from a study of T-cell reconstitution after alpha-beta-depleted transplantation in children. Broader study findings: Several hundred expanded graft clones reportedly were the source of alpha-beta T cells about two months after transplant. After one year, T-cell counts and TCRbeta diversity mostly came from new T cells.

Unique molecular identifiers featured in how the TCRbeta library was prepared. TCRdb re-called the PCR reads with MiXCR, one entry per CDR3 protein. The table records about a million distinct CDR3 sequences, about 30% of them present only once. Germline values: CDR1 DFQATT, CDR2 SNEGSKA (reference sequence). The CDR3 totals 15 residues. With 1 base removed from V and 0 bases from J, the gap between germline ends came to 10 bases. The sample here was PBMCs, mostly from graft donor cells, taken 360 days after TCRalphabeta/CD19-depleted stem cell transplant. This chain links TRBV20-1 with TRBJ1-5; D uncertain. The sequence came from a boy in the first two years of life who had a stem cell transplant for SCID, so the T cells may come from the graft donor. The chain's CDR3 is CSARVFRSSNQPQHF. In DNA form, the CDR3 reads TGCAGTGCTAGAGTCTTCCGGAGTAGCAATCAGCCCCAGCATTTT.